These 26 T cell receptor beta chains were all obtained from the same sample, sequenced in a study of Ad26.COV2.S vaccination and SARS-CoV-2 variants (dated by TCRdb to the early 2020s). Interpreted using the paper, the treatment or condition label stands for: 15 to 20 received Ad26.COV2.S at low or high dose, single or two shots; about 5 received placebo; per-sample allocation not given. For vaccine and placebo recipients, the sequenced repertoires came from samples collected on day 63 after the first injection. The library was obtained by the immunoSEQ multiplex PCR assay. TCRdb carries this immuneACCESS record with in-frame sequences only. Its versions omit some clonotypes, under half of them owing to an unresolved V gene in the studies checked, with the rest unexplained. The sample contains about 350,000 clones, less than 90% of them found a single time. About 10% of the sample is held by the ten biggest clonotypes.

The sequences come from peripheral blood, collected in a trial of Ad26.COV2.S vaccine versus placebo. These receptors were obtained from a person between 18 and 65 years old who received the Ad26.COV2.S COVID-19 vaccine or a placebo.

The rearrangement uses TRBV9 and TRBJ1-2; 12 bases align to TRBD1. Trimming took 4 bases from V and 4 from J; bases not matched to a gene: 5. The CDR3 runs 15 residues. Germline values: CDR1 SGDLS, CDR2 YYNGEE. DNA of the CDR3: TGTGCCAGCAGCTCAGGGGACAGGGGGCTCTATGGCTACACCTTC. Translation: CASSSGDRGLYGYTF.

V gene TRBV6-2 or TRBV6-3 combines with J gene TRBJ1-1; a possible D gene is TRBD1 (6 bases). Germline V gene sequence: CDR1 MNHEY, CDR2 SVGEGT. This CDR3 is 14 amino acids long. With 4 bases removed from V and 5 bases from J, the gap between germline ends came to 14 bases. Here the CDR3 reads CASSFQQGGTEAFF. For the CDR3, the DNA is TGTGCCAGCAGTTTCCAACAGGGTGGGACTGAAGCTTTCTTT.

The chain combines TRBV7-2 with TRBJ2-1; D gene unclear. Looked up from germline, CDR1 is SGHTA and CDR2 is FQGNSA. CDR3 length: 14 amino acids. V lost 3 bases to trimming and J lost 4 bases, with 10 bases between them. The CDR3 loop is CASSFVGPYNEQFF. As DNA, the CDR3 is TGTGCCAGCAGCTTCGTGGGCCCATACAATGAGCAGTTCTTC.

V gene TRBV7-9 combines with J gene TRBJ1-4; D unclear. Germline loops: CDR1 SEHNR, CDR2 FQNEAQ (reference sequence). There are 13 residues in the CDR3. Between the trimmed V and J ends, which lost 3 bases and 7 bases, there was a span of 9 bases. The CDR3 nucleotides read TGTGCCAGCAGCTTCGGCGGGTTTGAAAAACTGTTTTTT. This translates into CASSFGGFEKLFF.

The chain combines TRBV7-9 with TRBJ1-2; possible D gene TRBD1, 5 bases. CDR3 length: 13 residues. The V end was cut by 2 bases, the J end by 7 bases, with 11 bases between. The germline CDR1 and CDR2 sequences are SEHNR and FQNEAQ (reference sequence). The CDR3 spells CASSLWGEAGYTF. CDR3 bases: TGTGCCAGCAGCTTATGGGGGGAAGCTGGCTACACCTTC.

J is TRBJ2-3 and V is TRBV7-2; D is perhaps TRBD2 (5 bases). This CDR3 region has 15 residues. With 1 base removed from V and 2 bases from J, the gap between germline ends came to 10 bases. Per the germline V gene, CDR1 is SGHTA and CDR2 is FQGNSA. CDR3 residues: CASSLDGLITDTQYF. CDR3 DNA: TGTGCCAGCAGCTTAGATGGACTGATCACAGATACGCAGTATTTT.

The gene calls are TRBV25-1 and TRBJ2-7; 11 bases map to TRBD2. J lost 3 bases, V lost 3 bases, and 7 bases had no gene match. The CDR3 is made up of 16 amino acids. Germline assignment: CDR1 MGHDK and CDR2 SYGVNS. CDR3 bases: TGTGCCAGCAGTGATGGTCGACTAGCGGGATTCTACGAGCAGTACTTC. This translates into CASSDGRLAGFYEQYF.

The chain combines TRBV7-3 with TRBJ2-1; D perhaps matches TRBD2 (6 bases). The CDR3 covers 17 residues. Germline V gene data show CDR1 as SGHTA and CDR2 as FQGTGA. V was trimmed by 5 bases and J by 0 bases, leaving 17 bases between them. The CDR3, as DNA: TGTGCCAGCAGCCTACCTAATCTCGGGAGCTCCTACAATGAGCAGTTCTTC. Its translation: CASSLPNLGSSYNEQFF.

J is TRBJ1-1 and V is TRBV19, with 7 bases matching TRBD1. The germline V gene has CDR1 LNHDA and CDR2 SQIVND (reference sequence). The CDR3 spans 17 residues. J was trimmed by 1 base and V by 7 bases; bases with no gene match: 15. In DNA, the CDR3 is TGTGCCAGTACTCCCCCCCCTAGGACAGGATCGAACACTGAAGCTTTCTTT. It is translated as CASTPPPRTGSNTEAFF.

The chain is built from TRBV7-2 and TRBJ2-7, with D hard to call. The V gene lost 0 bases and the J gene lost 0 bases, with 9 bases spanning the gap. CDR1 SGHTA and CDR2 FQGNSA come from the germline V gene. CDR3 length: 15 residues. The CDR3 nucleotides read TGTGCCAGCAGCTTAGCGGCAAGTAGCTCCTACGAGCAGTACTTC. Translating gives CASSLAASSSYEQYF.

The count of this clone is one. As DNA, the CDR3 is TGCAGTGCTGACCGGACCGGGGAGCTGTTTTTT. Residues: CSADRTGELFF. The chain carries TRBV20-1 and TRBJ2-2, with D uncertain. The germline V gene has CDR1 DFQATT and CDR2 SNEGSKA (reference sequence). The CDR3 extends over 11 amino acids. V lost 5 bases, J lost 5 bases, and 6 bases lay in between.

The chain couples TRBV7-2 to TRBJ1-2, with D perhaps matching TRBD1 (5 bases). V dropped 0 bases and J dropped 8 bases, with 19 bases sitting between them. CDR3 length: 16 residues. Germline CDR1 reads SGHTA; CDR2 reads FQGNSA. CDR3 in DNA: TGTGCCAGCAGCTTAGCTCGAGGGACGGCCTTTGGAGGCTACACCTTC. It codes for CASSLARGTAFGGYTF.

This chain links TRBV3-1 (or the pseudogene TRBV3-2) with TRBJ1-6, with D tentatively TRBD1 (5 bases). V was clipped by 3 bases and J by 8 bases, with 14 bases between them. The CDR3 contains 15 residues. Germline lookup yields CDR1 LGHDT and CDR2 YNNKEL (reference sequence). CDR3 DNA: TGTGCCAGCAGCCAGGGTCTTGGAGGGGATTCACCCCTCCACTTT. It encodes CASSQGLGGDSPLHF.

V and J are TRBV28 and TRBJ2-7; no clear D. The CDR3 covers 15 residues. The V and J ends lost 5 bases and 4 bases respectively, with 18 bases between them. CDR1 and CDR2 (germline): MDHEN, SYDVKM. The CDR3 spells CASSNIQWIGYEQYF. DNA of the CDR3: TGTGCCAGCAGTAATATACAGTGGATTGGATACGAGCAGTACTTC.

This clone has a single count. The chain employs TRBV28 and TRBJ2-2; perhaps TRBD1 as D (6 bases). This CDR3 comprises 16 residues. V shed 5 bases and J shed 8 bases, with 21 bases lying between them. The V gene's germline CDR1 is MDHEN and CDR2 SYDVKM. This CDR3 is CASSPGTTGYVGELFF. CDR3 nucleotides: TGTGCCAGCAGTCCCGGGACAACCGGATACGTTGGGGAGCTGTTTTTT. Supplemented by reference TRBV28 and TRBJ2-2, the full variable domain reads DVKVTQSSRYLVKRTGEKVFLECVQDMDHENMFWYRQDPGLGLRLIYFSYDVKMKEKGDIPEGYSVSREKKERFSLILESASTNQTSMYLCASSPGTTGYVGELFFGEGSRLTVL.

This sequence joins TRBV3-1 (or the pseudogene TRBV3-2) and TRBJ1-6, with 8 nucleotides matching TRBD1. CDR3 length: 13 residues. V shed 10 bases and J 7 bases; nucleotides not matched to a gene: 6. Germline loops: CDR1 LGHDT, CDR2 YNNKEL (reference sequence). Here the CDR3 DNA reads TGTGCCACCCTAGGACAGGGCAATTCACCCCTCCACTTT. Translation gives CATLGQGNSPLHF.

CDR3 residues: CASRRGSGGLDTQYF. The CDR3 nucleotides are TGTGCCAGCAGACGGGGCAGCGGGGGCTTGGATACGCAGTATTTT. The rearrangement links TRBV11-2 to TRBJ2-3; TRBD2 matches at 8 bases. CDR1 is SGHAT and CDR2 is FQNNGV in the germline V gene. J was trimmed by 6 bases and V by 6 bases; bases with no gene match: 11. The CDR3 has 15 amino acids.

The chain carries TRBV24-1 and TRBJ2-4, with D possibly called TRBD1 or TRBD2 (5 bases each). The CDR3 runs 15 residues. CDR1 and CDR2 from the germline V gene are KGHDR and SFDVKD. V was trimmed by 1 base and J by 3 bases, leaving 9 bases between them. The DNA of the CDR3 is TGTGCCACCAGTGATTTAGTGGGGGACAAAAACATTCAGTACTTC. This codes for CATSDLVGDKNIQYF.

This clone was detected a few times. The rearrangement joins TRBV18 to TRBJ1-3; perhaps TRBD1 as D (6 bases). V was pared by 3 bases and J by 4 bases, with 7 bases between. There are 13 residues in the CDR3. Germline loops: CDR1 KGHSH, CDR2 LQKENI. CDR3 protein: CASSPDSGNTIYF. DNA for the CDR3: TGTGCCAGCTCACCGGACAGCGGAAACACCATATATTTT.

CDR3 sequence: CASSTLQGAIDGYTF. The DNA of the CDR3 is TGCGCCAGCAGCACTCTACAGGGGGCGATCGATGGCTACACCTTC. The genes are TRBV5-1 and TRBJ1-2, with 9 bases identical to TRBD1. V was pared by 4 bases and J by 6 bases, with 10 bases of the junction left unmatched. This CDR3 has 15 residues. The germline V gene encodes CDR1 SGHRS and CDR2 YFSETQ.

The rearrangement links TRBV5-6 to TRBJ2-2; TRBD1 agrees at 8 bases. Germline lookup yields CDR1 SGHDT and CDR2 YYEEEE. This CDR3 has 14 amino acids. The V and J ends lost 0 bases and 7 bases, in that order; junction bases with no gene match: 2. For the CDR3, the DNA is TGTGCCAGCAGCTTGGGGACAGGGCACGGGGAGCTGTTTTTT. Translated, it gives CASSLGTGHGELFF.

The chain links TRBV7-9 to TRBJ2-5, with 11 bases aligning to TRBD2. CDR3 length: 17 residues. Germline V gene lookup returns CDR1 SEHNR and CDR2 FQNEAQ (reference sequence). Unmatched junction bases numbered 7, after V lost 0 bases and J lost 4 bases. The DNA of the CDR3 is TGTGCCAGCAGCTTAGCCCTTAGCGGGGGGGCAGGAGAGACCCAGTACTTC. It codes for CASSLALSGGAGETQYF.

The chain uses TRBV4-1 and TRBJ1-3; 7 bases align to TRBD1. V was pared by 3 bases and J by 5 bases, with 13 bases of the junction left unmatched. This CDR3 has 17 amino acids. Germline loops: CDR1 MGHRA, CDR2 YSYEKL. The CDR3 coding sequence is TGCGCCAGCAGCCAGTATCAAACAGGGGAAACTAGAAACACCATATATTTT. This encodes CASSQYQTGETRNTIYF.

The chain joins TRBV5-6 to TRBJ1-3, with D possibly being TRBD1 (5 bases). This CDR3 is 17 amino acids long. V was shortened by 1 base and J by 0 bases, with 14 bases between the two germline ends. Germline CDR1 is SGHDT and CDR2 is YYEEEE. This chain's CDR3 is CASSLLRDWNSGNTIYF. CDR3 sequence (DNA): TGTGCCAGCAGCTTGCTCCGGGACTGGAACTCTGGAAACACCATATATTTT.

The chain links TRBV14 to TRBJ2-2; TRBD1 is a possible D gene (5 bases). The CDR3 loop spans 15 amino acids. Germline CDR1 SGHDN, CDR2 FVKESK. V was trimmed by 1 base and J by 5 bases, leaving 11 bases between them. The CDR3 bases are TGTGCCAGCAGCCAAGTAAGACAGAGTACCGGGGAGCTGTTTTTT. Translating gives CASSQVRQSTGELFF. The full variable domain, with the rest looked up from reference TRBV14 and TRBJ2-2, is EAGVTQFPSHSVIEKGQTVTLRCDPISGHDNLYWYRRVMGKEIKFLLHFVKESKQDESGMPNNRFLAERTGGTYSTLKVQPAELEDSGVYFCASSQVRQSTGELFFGEGSRLTVL.

J is TRBJ1-2 and V is TRBV2, with 7 bases lining up with TRBD1. Per the germline V gene, CDR1 is SNHLY and CDR2 is FYNNEI. The V segment lost 6 bases and the J segment 1 base; nucleotides outside the gene matches: 11. This CDR3 is built from 16 residues. CDR3 DNA: TGTGCCAGCAGCGGAAGGAGGGACAGCCTTAACTATGGCTACACCTTC. Translation gives CASSGRRDSLNYGYTF.